Below are 27 T cell receptor beta chains sequenced from a single sample in a study of early T cells in non-severe SARS-CoV-2 infection. One entry per CDR3 protein, called by TCRdb with MiXCR from the 5' RACE reads. The sample consists of around 93,000 distinct CDR3 sequences, approximately 12% of them appearing once. The specimen was whole blood, collected at baseline. The receptors were gathered from an adult who was a healthcare worker with PCR-confirmed SARS-CoV-2 infection or an uninfected control (not recorded which).

Concerning this clonotype itself: The junction and the germline gene differ at one end; a read error may be behind it. The chain joins TRBV7-7 to TRBJ2-2; D gene unclear. This CDR3 is 12 amino acids long. Germline CDR1 and CDR2: SSHAT and FNYEAQ (reference sequence). CDR3 in DNA: TGTGCTAGCAGCCCGACCCCCGGGGAGCTGTTTTTT. Protein product: CASSPTPGELFF.

This clonotype was counted between two and nine times. This chain uses TRBV6-1 with TRBJ1-1; 9 bases map to TRBD1. V lost 8 bases and J lost 3; bases outside the gene matches: 10. Germline CDR1 MNHNS, CDR2 SASEGT. The CDR3 spans 15 residues. The CDR3 bases are TGTGCCAGCGCGAGAGGACAGGGGCGAGACACTGAAGCTTTCTTT. Residues: CASARGQGRDTEAFF.

The sample holds a few counts of this clonotype. The chain uses TRBV11-3 and TRBJ2-2; 8 bases line up with TRBD2. The germline gives CDR1 SGHNT, CDR2 YENEEA. V shed 2 bases, J shed 0 bases, and the junction held 14 bases outside the gene matches. The CDR3 spans 20 residues. The CDR3 region has the DNA TGTGCCAGCAGCTTAAGTCTGCTGAAGAGCGGGGGCGCGAACACCGGGGAGCTGTTTTTT. It translates to CASSLSLLKSGGANTGELFF.

This clonotype was recorded a few times. This rearrangement joins TRBV18 to TRBJ1-6; D gene uncertain. Germline V gene sequence: CDR1 KGHSH, CDR2 LQKENI. The CDR3 extends over 14 amino acids. Trimming took off 2 bases at V and 5 bases at J, with 7 bases between the two ends. In DNA, the CDR3 is TGTGCCAGCTCACCAGCGGGAAATAATTCACCCCTCCACTTT. Translating gives CASSPAGNNSPLHF.

J is TRBJ2-7 and V is TRBV28; perhaps TRBD2 as D (7 bases). Looked up from germline, CDR1 is MDHEN and CDR2 is SYDVKM. V was trimmed by 5 bases and J by 4 bases, leaving 18 bases between them. This CDR3 has 15 amino acids. The CDR3 DNA reads TGTGCCAGCAGTCACGCCGGGGGGCTTCGGTACGAGCAGTACTTC. This translates into CASSHAGGLRYEQYF.

V gene TRBV9 combines with J gene TRBJ2-7; perhaps D is TRBD1 or TRBD2 (5 bases each). The CDR3 sequence is 14 residues long. CDR1 is SGDLS, CDR2 YYNGEE, per germline. The V gene lost 3 bases and the J gene lost 3 bases, with 13 bases spanning the gap. Here the CDR3 DNA reads TGTGCCAGCAGCGAACTGGGGGTTGGCTACGAGCAGTACTTC. This gives the protein CASSELGVGYEQYF.

The chain recombines TRBV11-2 with TRBJ1-1; unclear D gene. The CDR3 spans 13 residues. Germline-derived CDR1 and CDR2 are SGHAT and FQNNGV. The ends were cut back, 1 base at V and 8 bases at J, with 11 bases in the middle. The CDR3 loop reads CASSLGVSREAFF. The CDR3 bases are TGTGCCAGCAGCTTAGGTGTCAGTAGGGAAGCTTTCTTT.

The rearrangement joins TRBV3-1 to TRBJ1-5, with D possibly TRBD1 on 6 matching bases. Germline values: CDR1 LGHDT, CDR2 YNNKEL (reference sequence). This CDR3 has 15 amino acids. V was cut by 5 bases and J by 0 bases, with 11 bases left in between. CDR3 region: CASSYGQNSNQPQHF. The CDR3 nucleotides are TGTGCCAGCAGCTACGGACAGAATAGCAATCAGCCCCAGCATTTT.

In this sample, this clonotype turned up many times. The gene calls are TRBV7-3 and TRBJ2-5; 7 nucleotides agree with TRBD2. The germline CDR1 and CDR2 sequences are SGHTA and FQGTGA. This CDR3 contains 15 residues. V gave up 5 bases and J gave up 5 bases; unmatched junction bases: 11. The CDR3 DNA sequence: TGTGCCAGCAGCCACGCCGGGACCGGGGGGGAGACCCAGTACTTC. It translates to CASSHAGTGGETQYF.

This clonotype appeared many times. The rearrangement links TRBV19 to TRBJ1-4; 7 bases fit TRBD1. The CDR3 loop spans 14 amino acids. The germline V gene encodes CDR1 LNHDA and CDR2 SQIVND (reference sequence). The ends lost 6 bases at V and 8 bases at J; junction bases unmatched: 9. The CDR3 is CASSQEGAKEKLFF. CDR3 nucleotide sequence: TGTGCCAGTAGCCAGGAGGGGGCGAAGGAAAAACTGTTTTTT. The full variable domain, its missing parts supplied by reference TRBV19 and TRBJ1-4, is DGGITQSPKYLFRKEGQNVTLSCEQNLNHDAMYWYRQDPGQGLRLIYYSQIVNDFQKGDIAEGYSVSREKKESFPLTVTSAQKNPTAFYLCASSQEGAKEKLFFGSGTQLSVL.

This clonotype was detected a few times. The chain has TRBV28 and TRBJ2-3, with 7 bases aligning to TRBD1. Per the germline V gene, CDR1 is MDHEN and CDR2 is SYDVKM. The CDR3 length is 16 residues. V lost 5 bases to trimming and J lost 0 bases; unmatched junction nucleotides: 8. The CDR3 DNA reads TGTGCCAGCAGTCCCCCGACAGGGTTGAGCACAGATACGCAGTATTTT. Its translation: CASSPPTGLSTDTQYF.

This clonotype was seen a few times. V is TRBV12-3 or TRBV12-4 and J is TRBJ2-7; 7 nucleotides line up with TRBD2. The trim removed 6 bases at V and 0 bases at J, leaving 8 bases unmatched. This CDR3 is built from 15 residues. The CDR3 protein is CASSPSGVSSYEQYF. CDR3 sequence (DNA): TGTGCCAGCAGCCCAAGCGGGGTTAGCTCCTACGAGCAGTACTTC.

This clonotype was counted many times. The chain is built from TRBV20-1 and TRBJ2-1, with 7 bases matching TRBD2. The CDR3 spans 12 residues. V shed 6 bases and J 8 bases; nucleotides not matched to a gene: 7. Germline-derived CDR1 and CDR2 are DFQATT and SNEGSKA (reference sequence). CDR3 DNA: TGCAGTGCCTCGTGGGGGAGGGATGAGCAGTTCTTC. This codes for CSASWGRDEQFF.

Worth noting for this clonotype: Possible read error: a much larger clone is one base away. V usage is TRBV6-5 and J usage is TRBJ1-5; the D is unclear. This CDR3 has 15 residues. Germline V gene lookup returns CDR1 MNHEY and CDR2 SVGAGI. Trimming stripped 0 bases from V and 4 bases from J, with 10 bases between. The CDR3 DNA reads TGTGCCAGCAGTTACTCGGGGTTAGAGAATCAGCCCCAGCATTTT. Its protein is CASSYSGLENQPQHF.

The V and J genes are TRBV10-3 and TRBJ2-1; 12 nucleotides line up with TRBD2. V gave up 2 bases and J gave up 10 bases; unmatched junction bases: 15. CDR1 ENHRY and CDR2 SYGVKD come from the germline V gene. This CDR3 region has 18 residues. The CDR3 coding sequence is TGTGCCATCAGTGAGAATCGACTAGCGGGGGTCCCATTTGGGGAGCAGTTCTTC. The encoded protein is CAISENRLAGVPFGEQFF.

The genes are TRBV11-2 and TRBJ2-3; 9 nucleotides match TRBD2. With V trimmed by 3 bases and J by 2 bases, 3 bases remained unmatched. This CDR3 has 15 residues. Germline V lookup: CDR1 SGHAT, CDR2 FQNNGV. CDR3 protein: CASSFGTSFTDTQYF. The CDR3 DNA sequence: TGTGCCAGCAGCTTCGGGACTAGCTTCACAGATACGCAGTATTTT.

V usage is TRBV29-1 and J usage is TRBJ1-2; TRBD1 aligns across 8 bases. CDR3 size: 15 residues. J lost 4 bases, V lost 0 bases, and 7 bases had no gene match. Germline V CDR1 and CDR2: SQVTM, ANQGSEA. CDR3 loop: CSVEDGDRPSYGYTF. CDR3 in DNA: TGCAGCGTTGAAGATGGGGACAGGCCGAGCTATGGCTACACCTTC.

This clonotype was seen a handful of times. This chain uses TRBV4-1 with TRBJ2-2; 7 positions match TRBD2. The CDR3 runs 17 residues. The germline V gene encodes CDR1 MGHRA and CDR2 YSYEKL. V was pared by 0 bases and J by 0 bases, with 4 bases of the junction left unmatched. Here the CDR3 reads CASSQEALAANTGELFF. The DNA for the CDR3 is TGCGCCAGCAGCCAAGAGGCGCTAGCGGCGAACACCGGGGAGCTGTTTTTT.

The chain joins TRBV28 to TRBJ1-6, with 8 bases matching TRBD1. The V gene's germline CDR1 is MDHEN and CDR2 SYDVKM. The CDR3 has 13 amino acids. The junction had 6 bases not matched to a gene; V was cut back by 8 bases and J by 9 bases. The CDR3 is CASGGDRISPLHF. The CDR3, as DNA: TGTGCCAGCGGGGGGGACAGGATTTCACCCCTCCACTTT.

In this sample, this clonotype turned up a few times. This sequence joins TRBV3-1 and TRBJ2-1; perhaps TRBD1 as D (6 bases). The V end lost 3 bases, the J end lost 4 bases, and 7 bases lay between the germline ends. Germline lookup yields CDR1 LGHDT and CDR2 YNNKEL (reference sequence). CDR3 size: 13 residues. In DNA, the CDR3 is TGTGCCAGCAGCCAGGGACATTACAATGAGCAGTTCTTC. Protein sequence: CASSQGHYNEQFF.

The genes are TRBV12-3 or TRBV12-4 and TRBJ1-1; D remains ambiguous. The germline V and J ends were trimmed by 4 bases and 0 bases, with 18 bases remaining between them. CDR3 length: 17 amino acids. DNA for the CDR3: TGTGCCAGCAGTTCGAGACACCCCCTGACCCTGAACACTGAAGCTTTCTTT. Protein: CASSSRHPLTLNTEAFF.

This clonotype turned up a few times. V is TRBV5-5 and J is TRBJ1-3, with D tentatively TRBD1 (5 bases). Germline V gives CDR1 SGHKS, CDR2 YYEKEE (reference sequence). The CDR3 contains 14 residues. V gave up 4 bases and J gave up 2 bases, with 10 bases separating them. The CDR3 loop is CASSPPTAGNTIYF. The CDR3 nucleotides are TGTGCCAGCAGCCCCCCGACAGCTGGAAACACCATATATTTT.

The chain employs TRBV20-1 and TRBJ2-7; TRBD2 matches 7 bases. The CDR3 is 16 residues long. Unmatched junction bases numbered 10, after V lost 2 bases and J lost 0 bases. Germline V gene sequence: CDR1 DFQATT, CDR2 SNEGSKA (reference sequence). The DNA for the CDR3 is TGCAGTGCTAGAAAAGCGGGGACCTCCTACTCCTACGAGCAGTACTTC. Its protein product is CSARKAGTSYSYEQYF.

This clonotype has at least ten counts. The chain combines TRBV11-2 with TRBJ2-4; 8 bases fit TRBD2. J was trimmed by 0 bases and V by 3 bases; bases with no gene match: 1. Germline CDR1 is SGHAT and CDR2 is FQNNGV. The CDR3 has 15 amino acids. Written as DNA, the CDR3 is TGTGCCAGCAGCTTTAGCGGGGTAGCCAAAAACATTCAGTACTTC. Residues: CASSFSGVAKNIQYF.

The V and J genes are TRBV7-9 and TRBJ2-7; TRBD1 aligns across 7 bases. J gave up 2 bases and V 5 bases, and 6 bases lay outside the gene matches. This CDR3 contains 14 residues. CDR1 and CDR2 (germline): SEHNR, FQNEAQ (reference sequence). The CDR3 spells CASSEAGGTYEQYF. The CDR3 DNA sequence: TGTGCCAGCAGCGAGGCAGGGGGTACCTACGAGCAGTACTTC.

The V gene is TRBV5-6, the J gene TRBJ2-3; D remains unclear. This CDR3 has 15 amino acids. Trimming took 2 bases from V and 0 from J, leaving 10 bases between them. CDR1 is SGHDT and CDR2 is YYEEEE in the germline V gene. CDR3 residues: CASSFRSASTDTQYF. The CDR3 DNA reads as TGTGCCAGCAGCTTTCGGTCGGCTAGCACAGATACGCAGTATTTT.

This clonotype has just a few counts. The chain uses TRBV12-3 or TRBV12-4 and TRBJ1-2; no clear D. Trimming took off 7 bases at V and 4 bases at J, with 13 bases between the two ends. This CDR3 contains 13 residues. The chain's CDR3 is CASNPGETYGYTF. In DNA form, the CDR3 reads TGTGCCAGCAACCCCGGGGAGACCTATGGCTACACCTTC.